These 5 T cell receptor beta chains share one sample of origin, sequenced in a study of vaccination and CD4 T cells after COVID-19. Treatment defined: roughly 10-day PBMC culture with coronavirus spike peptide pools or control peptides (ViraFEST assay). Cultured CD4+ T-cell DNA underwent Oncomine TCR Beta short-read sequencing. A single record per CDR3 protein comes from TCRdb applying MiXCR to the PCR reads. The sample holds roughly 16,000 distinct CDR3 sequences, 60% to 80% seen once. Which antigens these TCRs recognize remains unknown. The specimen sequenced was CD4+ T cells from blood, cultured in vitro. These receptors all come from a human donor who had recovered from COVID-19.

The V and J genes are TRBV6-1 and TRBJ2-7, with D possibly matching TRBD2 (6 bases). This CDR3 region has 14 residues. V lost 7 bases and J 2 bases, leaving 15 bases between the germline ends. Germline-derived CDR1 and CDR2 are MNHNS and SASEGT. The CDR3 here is CASKTGTVTYEQYF. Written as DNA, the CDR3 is TGTGCCAGCAAGACCGGGACTGTCACCTACGAGCAGTACTTC.

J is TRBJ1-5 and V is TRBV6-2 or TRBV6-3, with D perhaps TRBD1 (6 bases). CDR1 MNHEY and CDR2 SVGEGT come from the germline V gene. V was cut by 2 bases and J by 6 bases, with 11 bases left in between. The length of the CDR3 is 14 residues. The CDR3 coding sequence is TGTGCCAGCAGTTACGTGGGGGCTGCTCAGCCCCAGCATTTT. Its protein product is CASSYVGAAQPQHF.

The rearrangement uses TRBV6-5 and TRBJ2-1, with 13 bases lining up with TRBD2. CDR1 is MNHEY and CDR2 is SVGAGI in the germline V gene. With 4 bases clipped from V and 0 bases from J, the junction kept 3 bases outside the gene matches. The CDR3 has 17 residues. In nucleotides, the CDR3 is TGTGCCAGCAGTTTCCGGACTAGCGGGAGCTCCTACAATGAGCAGTTCTTC. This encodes CASSFRTSGSSYNEQFF.

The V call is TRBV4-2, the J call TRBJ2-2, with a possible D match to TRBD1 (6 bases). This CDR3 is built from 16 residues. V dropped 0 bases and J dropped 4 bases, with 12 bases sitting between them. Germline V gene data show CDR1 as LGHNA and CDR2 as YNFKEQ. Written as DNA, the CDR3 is TGTGCCAGCAGCCAAGATCACAGGGCGTCCACCGGGGAGCTGTTTTTT. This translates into CASSQDHRASTGELFF.

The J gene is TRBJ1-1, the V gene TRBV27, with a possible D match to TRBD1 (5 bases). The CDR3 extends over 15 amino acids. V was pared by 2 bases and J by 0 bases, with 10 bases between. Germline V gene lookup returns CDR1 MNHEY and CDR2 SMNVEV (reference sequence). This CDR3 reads CASSLDPGMNTEAFF. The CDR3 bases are TGTGCCAGCAGTTTAGATCCAGGGATGAACACTGAAGCTTTCTTT.